Listed here are 2 T cell receptor beta chains from one sample, sequenced in a study of breast tumors, draining lymph nodes, adjacent tissues. Axillary draining lymph nodes of breast cancer patients supplied the node samples. TCRdb reprocessed the multiplex PCR reads with MiXCR, giving one entry per CDR3 protein. The data contain 170,000 or so distinct CDR3 sequences, roughly a third of them singletons. The sample comprised axillary lymph node tissue. These receptors came from a female donor with breast cancer. Some clones in this sample may be carry-over from other donors' samples.

The chain carries TRBV29-1 and TRBJ1-2; possible D gene TRBD1, 5 bases. Germline CDR1 SQVTM, CDR2 ANQGSEA. The CDR3 covers 11 residues. Trimming took off 7 bases at V and 5 bases at J, with 11 bases between the two ends. CDR3 sequence: CSGKGDYGYTF. The CDR3 DNA reads TGCAGCGGCAAAGGGGATTATGGCTACACCTTC.

This clonotype has ten or more counts. The genes are TRBV5-1 and TRBJ2-1, with 8 bases matching TRBD1. The CDR3 totals 16 residues. CDR1 and CDR2 (germline): SGHRS, YFSETQ. With V trimmed by 0 bases and J by 4 bases, 6 bases remained unmatched. CDR3 protein: CASSLVMWTGYNEQFF. In nucleotides, the CDR3 is TGCGCCAGCAGCTTGGTGATGTGGACAGGGTACAATGAGCAGTTCTTC.